This TCR beta chain came from a study of OX40 agonist ivuxolimab in advanced cancers. Germline V gene sequence: CDR1 SGDLS, CDR2 YYNGEE. Trimming stripped 0 bases from V and 4 bases from J, with 16 bases between. The CDR3 is 16 amino acids. About this clone itself: What it binds is not known.

Notes on the study in general: Relative to CD4+, CD8+ T cells held more expanded clones on average.

TCRdb's copy holds only in-frame clones and misses some; the assay was immunoSEQ multiplex PCR. The data hold 80,000 to 100,000 clones, with 85% to 90% observed a single time. This chain connects TRBV9 to TRBJ2-5; unclear D gene. This sequence originates from an adult with an advanced solid tumor such as melanoma, head and neck, liver or kidney cancer. Sequences were derived from CD4+ or CD8+ T cells sorted from blood, sampled in a trial of the OX40 agonist ivuxolimab. The CDR3 DNA sequence: TGTGCCAGCAGCGTAGGGGCCAGGTCGGCCCCAGAGACCCAGTACTTC. It is translated as CASSVGARSAPETQYF.